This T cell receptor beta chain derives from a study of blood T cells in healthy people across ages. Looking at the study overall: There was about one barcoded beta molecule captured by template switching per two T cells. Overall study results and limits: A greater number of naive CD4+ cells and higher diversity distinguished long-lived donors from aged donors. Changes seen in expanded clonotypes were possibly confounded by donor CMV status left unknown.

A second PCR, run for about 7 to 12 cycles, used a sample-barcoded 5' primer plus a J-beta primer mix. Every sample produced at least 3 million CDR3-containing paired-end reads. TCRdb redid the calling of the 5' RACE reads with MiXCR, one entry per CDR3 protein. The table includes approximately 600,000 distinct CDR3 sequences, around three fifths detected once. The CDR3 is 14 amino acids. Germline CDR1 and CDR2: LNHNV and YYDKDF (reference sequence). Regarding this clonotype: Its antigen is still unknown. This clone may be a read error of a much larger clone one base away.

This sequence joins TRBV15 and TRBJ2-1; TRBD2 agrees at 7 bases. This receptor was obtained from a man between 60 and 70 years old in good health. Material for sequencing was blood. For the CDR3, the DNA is TGTGCCACCAGCAGGGCGACTAGCTGGAATGGGCAGTTCTTC. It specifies CATSRATSWNGQFF.